The 11 T cell receptor beta chains in this list originate from one sample, sequenced in a study of blood T cells in healthy people across ages. Through a sample-barcoded 5' primer and a J-beta primer mix, a second PCR was run for roughly 6 to 12 cycles. TCRdb processed the 5' RACE reads anew with MiXCR; each CDR3 protein has one entry. The data show roughly 860,000 distinct CDR3 sequences, with less than 80% seen just once and 28% held by the top ten. Sequenced: blood. These receptors were taken from a man aged 25 to 45 in good health.

This clonotype has a handful of counts. The chain couples TRBV20-1 to TRBJ1-2; D not resolved. The CDR3 spans 9 residues. Trimming took off 2 bases at V and 5 bases at J, with 0 bases between the two ends. In germline, CDR1 is DFQATT, CDR2 SNEGSKA (reference sequence). The CDR3 DNA reads as TGCAGTGCTAGATATGGCTACACCTTC. Translation: CSARYGYTF.

V and J are TRBV16 and TRBJ2-4; unclear D gene. With the DNA end fitting TRBJ2-5 better, the J assignment may be wrong. The CDR3 is 13 amino acids. Germline CDR1 reads KGHSY; CDR2 reads FQNENV. The CDR3 loop is CASSQSSRETQYF. CDR3 bases: TGTGCCAGCAGCCAATCATCTCGAGAGACCCAGTACTTC.

In this sample, this clonotype turned up many times. This sequence joins TRBV6-2 or TRBV6-3 and TRBJ1-2; D remains unclear. The germline V gene encodes CDR1 MNHEY and CDR2 SVGEGT. V shed 4 bases and J shed 0 bases, with 18 bases lying between them. The CDR3 has 17 residues. The CDR3 bases are TGTGCCAGCAGTTCCCTCGTGAAAGGAATAGCTAACTATGGCTACACCTTC. This translates into CASSSLVKGIANYGYTF.

The V gene is TRBV20-1, the J gene TRBJ2-1; possibly TRBD1 or TRBD2 for D (5 bases each). V lost 0 bases to trimming and J lost 10 bases, with 16 bases between them. Germline CDR1 is DFQATT and CDR2 is SNEGSKA (reference sequence). CDR3 length equals 14 residues. CDR3 coding DNA: TGCAGTGCTAGAGATGGGACCACCCGCCTCGAGCAGTTCTTC. Protein: CSARDGTTRLEQFF.

The V and J genes are TRBV25-1 and TRBJ1-2, with D possibly TRBD1 on 5 matching bases. The V end lost 6 bases, the J end lost 10 bases, and 15 bases lay between the germline ends. This CDR3 spans 12 amino acids. Germline assignment: CDR1 MGHDK and CDR2 SYGVNS. CDR3 nucleotides: TGTGCCAGCAGCGGGACCCCTGTAGTCTACACCTTC. Translated, it gives CASSGTPVVYTF.

V usage is TRBV5-1 and J usage is TRBJ2-2; D uncertain. Between the trimmed V and J ends, which lost 2 bases and 4 bases, there was a span of 9 bases. The CDR3 covers 14 residues. In germline, CDR1 is SGHRS, CDR2 YFSETQ. The CDR3 nucleotides read TGCGCCAGCAGCTTACCAGCAACCACCGGGGAGCTGTTTTTT. Its translation is CASSLPATTGELFF.

This clonotype was recorded only once. The chain recombines TRBV20-1 with TRBJ1-5, with 9 bases fitting TRBD1. The CDR3 spans 19 residues. CDR1 DFQATT and CDR2 SNEGSKA come from the germline V gene (reference sequence). The junction had 22 bases not matched to a gene; V was cut back by 3 bases and J by 7 bases. CDR3 sequence (DNA): TGCAGTGCTAGTGGGGTCGGTCCGGGACAGGGATCGATTGGGCAGCCCCAGCATTTT. Translated, it gives CSASGVGPGQGSIGQPQHF.

This clonotype was observed a single time. The V gene is TRBV7-8, the J gene TRBJ2-5, with D hard to call. Trimming shortened V by 5 bases and J by 0 bases, and 13 bases separated the two germline ends. The CDR3 spans 15 residues. Looked up from germline, CDR1 is SGHVS and CDR2 is FQNEAQ. The CDR3 here is CASSPAAGYQETQYF. The CDR3 region has the DNA TGTGCCAGCAGCCCCGCGGCCGGCTACCAAGAGACCCAGTACTTC.

In its sample, this clonotype was seen a few times. J is TRBJ1-4 and V is TRBV3-1; D remains unclear. V lost 3 bases, J lost 5 bases, and 13 bases lay in between. The germline gives CDR1 LGHDT, CDR2 YNNKEL (reference sequence). There are 15 residues in the CDR3. CDR3 amino acids: CASSHLQKPNEKLFF. The CDR3 DNA is TGTGCCAGCAGCCACCTACAGAAGCCAAATGAAAAACTGTTTTTT.

The rearrangement links TRBV2 to TRBJ2-1; 9 bases align to TRBD2. The CDR3 extends over 15 amino acids. Germline loops: CDR1 SNHLY, CDR2 FYNNEI. The junction had 15 bases not matched to a gene; V was cut back by 8 bases and J by 10 bases. The CDR3 DNA sequence: TGTGCCAGCTCTAGGACTAGCGAGAACCCCATCGAGCAGTTCTTC. It translates to CASSRTSENPIEQFF.

CDR3 coding DNA: TGTGCCAGCAGCTTAGTTTCCCCCGCAGATACGCAGTATTTT. Translating it yields CASSLVSPADTQYF. V is TRBV11-1 and J is TRBJ2-3, with D uncertain. Trimming cost V 1 base and J 4 bases, with 9 bases left between them. Germline V gene data show CDR1 as SGHAT and CDR2 as FQDESV (reference sequence). The CDR3 runs 14 residues.